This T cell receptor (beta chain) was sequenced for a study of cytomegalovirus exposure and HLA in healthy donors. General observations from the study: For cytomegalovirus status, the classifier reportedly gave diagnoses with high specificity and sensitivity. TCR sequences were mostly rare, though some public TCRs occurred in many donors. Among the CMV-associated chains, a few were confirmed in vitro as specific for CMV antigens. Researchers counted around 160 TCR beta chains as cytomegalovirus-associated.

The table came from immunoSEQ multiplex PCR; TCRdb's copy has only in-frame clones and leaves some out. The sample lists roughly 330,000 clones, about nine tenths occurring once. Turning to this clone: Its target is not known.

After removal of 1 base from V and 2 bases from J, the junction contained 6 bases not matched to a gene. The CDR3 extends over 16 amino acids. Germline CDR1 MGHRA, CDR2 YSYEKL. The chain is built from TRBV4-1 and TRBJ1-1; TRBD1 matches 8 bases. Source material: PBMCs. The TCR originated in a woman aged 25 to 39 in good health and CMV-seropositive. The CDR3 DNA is TGCGCCAGCAGCCAAGTCGGACAGGGTCCAAACACTGAAGCTTTCTTT. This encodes CASSQVGQGPNTEAFF.